This TCR beta chain was recovered during a study of cytomegalovirus exposure and HLA in healthy donors. Notes on the study in general: Some TCR beta chains (about 180 of them) were listed as cytomegalovirus-associated.

Remarks on this clone: Its target is not known.

This CDR3 comprises 14 residues. From germline, CDR1 is PRHDT and CDR2 FYEKMQ (reference sequence). V was pared by 2 bases and J by 8 bases, with 3 bases of the junction left unmatched. A multiplex PCR was run with 60 Vbeta primers and 13 Jbeta primers. Measured with immunoSEQ multiplex PCR; TCRdb has only the in-frame clones, and not every one. The sample holds 95,000 to 150,000 clones, just over 65% seen once. This TCR derives from a man younger than 35 in good health and CMV-seronegative. The V call is TRBV13, the J call TRBJ2-4, with TRBD1 identical over 10 bases. Sequencing used PBMCs. The CDR3: CASSLRQGADIQYF. CDR3 sequence (DNA): TGTGCCAGCAGCTTACGACAGGGGGCCGACATTCAGTACTTC.